One and the same sample provided the 8 T cell receptor beta chains below, sequenced in a study of breast tumors, draining lymph nodes, adjacent tissues. TCRdb independently ran MiXCR on the multiplex PCR reads; one entry per CDR3 protein. The sample consists of about 170,000 distinct CDR3 sequences, 33% of them appearing once. Breast cancer patients provided tissue from their axillary draining lymph nodes. The specimen was axillary lymph node tissue. Receptors were obtained from a female donor with breast cancer. Some clones in this sample may be carry-over from other donors' samples.

This chain links TRBV6-2 or TRBV6-3 with TRBJ2-1; 14 nucleotides align to TRBD2. CDR1 and CDR2 (germline): MNHEY, SVGEGT. V lost 5 bases to trimming and J lost 0 bases; unmatched junction nucleotides: 9. CDR3 length: 19 amino acids. This chain's CDR3 is CASSHLGLAGGLSYNEQFF. The CDR3 DNA sequence: TGTGCCAGCAGTCACCTTGGACTAGCGGGGGGCCTCTCCTACAATGAGCAGTTCTTC.

The chain combines TRBV20-1 with TRBJ1-4; D is undetermined. The germline gives CDR1 DFQATT, CDR2 SNEGSKA (reference sequence). There are 13 residues in the CDR3. Trimming pared 2 bases from V and 8 bases from J, leaving 12 bases between. The CDR3 region is CSARTGAGEKLFF. CDR3 coding DNA: TGCAGTGCTAGAACTGGCGCTGGGGAAAAACTGTTTTTT.

This clonotype was seen only once. The chain uses TRBV20-1 and TRBJ2-5, with TRBD2 identical over 8 bases. The CDR3 has 14 residues. The V gene's germline CDR1 is DFQATT and CDR2 SNEGSKA (reference sequence). With V trimmed by 6 bases and J by 4 bases, 10 bases remained unmatched. CDR3 sequence: CSARGGATRETQYF. For the CDR3, the DNA is TGCAGTGCACGGGGGGGAGCGACCAGAGAGACCCAGTACTTC.

This clonotype has at least ten counts. With a much larger clone just one base away, this may be a read error. The chain has TRBV29-1 and TRBJ2-7; 9 bases align to TRBD1. Germline assignment: CDR1 SQVTM and CDR2 ANQGSEA. The CDR3 contains 14 residues. CDR3: CSVVVQGAPYGQYF. The CDR3, as DNA: TGCAGCGTCGTAGTACAGGGGGCTCCCTACGGGCAGTACTTC.

Worth noting for this clonotype: The germline gene is not matched at one end of the junction; a read error may be the cause. The CDR3 protein is CATSGVGDRSTDTRYF. CDR3 bases: TGTGCCACCAGCGGAGTAGGGGACAGAAGCACAGATACGCGGTATTTT. The chain employs TRBV15 and TRBJ2-3; TRBD1 agrees at 7 bases. Germline V CDR1 and CDR2: LNHNV, YYDKDF (reference sequence). This CDR3 has 16 amino acids. The full variable domain, in which reference TRBV15 and TRBJ2-3 provide the parts outside the CDR3, is DAMVIQNPRYQVTQFGKPVTLSCSQTLNHNVMYWYQQKSSQAPKLLFHYYDKDFNNEADTPDNFQSRRPNTSFCFLDIRSPGLGDTAMYLCATSGVGDRSTDTRYFGPGTRLTVL.

This rearrangement joins TRBV7-9 to TRBJ1-4; D is unclear. Germline CDR1 SEHNR, CDR2 FQNEAQ (reference sequence). The ends were cut back, 3 bases at V and 7 bases at J, with 18 bases in the middle. CDR3 size: 16 residues. The CDR3 sequence: CASSLEGWVKGEKLFF. The DNA of the CDR3 is TGTGCCAGCAGCTTGGAGGGATGGGTAAAAGGTGAAAAACTGTTTTTT.

Worth noting for this clonotype: A much larger clone sits a single nucleotide away, making a read error possible. The chain has TRBV6-1 and TRBJ1-3; no firm D call. Germline-derived CDR1 and CDR2 are MNHNS and SASEGT. The CDR3 is 13 amino acids. CDR3 loop: CASRASSGNTICF. Here the CDR3 DNA reads TGTGCCAGTAGGGCGAGCTCTGGAAACACCATATGTTTT.

Many counts were recorded for this clonotype. The chain links TRBV6-2 or TRBV6-3 to TRBJ2-7; D is ambiguous. Deletions cut 2 bases from V and 2 bases from J, with 7 bases between. The CDR3 is 13 residues long. The germline CDR1 and CDR2 sequences are MNHEY and SVGEGT. CDR3 loop: CASSYGRTYEQYF. CDR3 nucleotide sequence: TGTGCCAGCAGTTACGGCAGAACCTACGAGCAGTACTTC.